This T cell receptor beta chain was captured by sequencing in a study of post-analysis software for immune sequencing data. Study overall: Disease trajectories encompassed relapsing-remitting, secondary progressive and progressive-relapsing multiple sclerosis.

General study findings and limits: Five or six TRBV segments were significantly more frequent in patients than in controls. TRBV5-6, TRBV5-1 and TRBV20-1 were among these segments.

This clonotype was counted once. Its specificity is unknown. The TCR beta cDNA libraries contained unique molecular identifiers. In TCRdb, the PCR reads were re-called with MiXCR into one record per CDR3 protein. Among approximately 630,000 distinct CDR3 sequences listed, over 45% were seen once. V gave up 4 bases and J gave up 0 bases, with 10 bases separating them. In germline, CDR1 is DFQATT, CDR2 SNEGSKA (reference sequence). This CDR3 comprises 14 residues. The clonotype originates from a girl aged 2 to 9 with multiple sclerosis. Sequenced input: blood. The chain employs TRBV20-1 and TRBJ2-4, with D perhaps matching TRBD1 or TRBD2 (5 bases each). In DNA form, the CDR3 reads TGCAGTGCTACCGGGACCGTAGCCAAAAACATTCAGTACTTC. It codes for CSATGTVAKNIQYF.